The 6 T cell receptor beta chains in this list originate from one sample, sequenced in a study of OX40 agonist ivuxolimab in advanced cancers. Here immunoSEQ multiplex PCR was the method, and the copy in TCRdb shows in-frame clones only, minus some. The table records around 150,000 clones, 85% to 95% of them present only once. The material was CD4+ or CD8+ T cells sorted from blood, obtained in a trial of the OX40 agonist ivuxolimab. These receptors were collected from an adult with an advanced solid tumor such as melanoma, head and neck, liver or kidney cancer.

CDR3 bases: TGTGCCAGCAGCCCTGGGACAGGGGGCTCGTATGGCTACACCTTC. This codes for CASSPGTGGSYGYTF. The chain is built from TRBV6-1 and TRBJ1-2; 12 positions match TRBD1. This CDR3 region has 15 residues. Trimming at V came to 6 bases and at J to 5 bases, leaving 7 bases not matched to a gene. Looked up from germline, CDR1 is MNHNS and CDR2 is SASEGT.

This clone occurred once. The chain links TRBV6-1 to TRBJ1-1; perhaps TRBD1 as D (6 bases). Germline V gene sequence: CDR1 MNHNS, CDR2 SASEGT. This CDR3 is built from 14 residues. Trimming removed 6 bases from V and 1 base from J, with 12 bases in between. The CDR3 bases are TGTGCCAGCAGGTCCCTACAGGGGAACACTGAAGCTTTCTTT. Its protein is CASRSLQGNTEAFF.

In this sample, this clone turned up once. The chain links TRBV19 to TRBJ1-3; unclear D gene. Germline lookup yields CDR1 LNHDA and CDR2 SQIVND (reference sequence). Deletions cut 2 bases from V and 1 base from J, with 12 bases between. This CDR3 is built from 16 residues. CDR3 region: CASSITVLVSGNTIYF. The DNA for the CDR3 is TGTGCCAGTAGTATAACGGTACTCGTATCTGGAAACACCATATATTTT.

V usage is TRBV27 and J usage is TRBJ1-5; D unresolved. CDR1 and CDR2 from the germline V gene are MNHEY and SMNVEV (reference sequence). The CDR3 contains 16 residues. V was clipped by 6 bases and J by 4 bases, with 19 bases between them. CDR3 DNA sequence: TGTGCCAGCAGCCCGAAAGGGCAAATAGGAAATCAGCCCCAGCATTTT. Protein product: CASSPKGQIGNQPQHF.

The chain uses TRBV7-9 and TRBJ1-4, with TRBD1 matching 12 bases. Germline loops: CDR1 SEHNR, CDR2 FQNEAQ (reference sequence). Losses at the gene ends were 5 bases for V and 8 bases for J; bases not matched to a gene: 3. The CDR3 is 14 residues long. The CDR3 bases are TGTGCCAGCAGCGCGGGACAGGGGGCGGAAAAACTGTTTTTT. Translating gives CASSAGQGAEKLFF.

This sequence joins TRBV7-2 and TRBJ2-7; D is ambiguous. Germline V lookup: CDR1 SGHTA, CDR2 FQGNSA. V was trimmed by 6 bases and J by 1 base, leaving 19 bases between them. The CDR3 totals 16 residues. The DNA of the CDR3 is TGTGCCAGCAGTCCTTGGTTGGGTGTGAAATCCTACGAGCAGTACTTC. It yields the protein CASSPWLGVKSYEQYF.